Presented here are 22 T cell receptor beta chains from one specimen sequenced in a study of early T cells in non-severe SARS-CoV-2 infection. TCRdb re-analysed the 5' RACE reads in MiXCR, keeping a single row per CDR3 protein. Among under 85,000 distinct CDR3 sequences, 12% were seen once, and the ten largest hold 15% to 17%. Sample: whole blood, taken at baseline. The source is an adult who was a healthcare worker with PCR-confirmed SARS-CoV-2 infection or an uninfected control (not recorded which). The donor label of this sample is uncertain.

The chain couples TRBV12-3 or TRBV12-4 to TRBJ2-3, with D unresolved. Trimming removed 3 bases from V and 2 bases from J, with 6 bases in between. The CDR3 has 13 residues. In DNA form, the CDR3 reads TGTGCCAGCAGTTTCCTCTCCACAGATACGCAGTATTTT. Its translation is CASSFLSTDTQYF.

Only a few counts were recorded for this clonotype. V usage is TRBV11-2 and J usage is TRBJ1-3, with 8 bases matching TRBD1. Germline CDR1 reads SGHAT; CDR2 reads FQNNGV. The CDR3 is made up of 16 amino acids. V shed 5 bases, J shed 1 base, and the junction held 7 bases outside the gene matches. CDR3 residues: CASSADRGRSGNTIYF. DNA of the CDR3: TGTGCCAGCAGCGCAGACAGGGGCCGATCTGGAAACACCATATATTTT.

The V and J genes are TRBV7-9 and TRBJ2-3; tentative D call: TRBD2 (5 bases). Germline lookup yields CDR1 SEHNR and CDR2 FQNEAQ (reference sequence). The CDR3 consists of 19 residues. V was clipped by 2 bases and J by 3 bases, with 24 bases between them. CDR3 sequence reads: CASSLWPTGIWGITDTQYF. CDR3 coding DNA: TGTGCCAGCAGCTTATGGCCCACGGGGATTTGGGGAATAACAGATACGCAGTATTTT. Full variable domain (rest looked up from reference TRBV7-9 and TRBJ2-3): DTGVSQNPRHKITKRGQNVTFRCDPISEHNRLYWYRQTLGQGPEFLTYFQNEAQLEKSRLLSDRFSAERPKGSFSTLEIQRTEQGDSAMYLCASSLWPTGIWGITDTQYFGPGTRLTVL.

This clonotype was recorded at least ten times. The chain combines TRBV7-3 with TRBJ1-1; tentative D call: TRBD1 (6 bases). Germline CDR1 and CDR2: SGHTA and FQGTGA. The CDR3 is 13 amino acids. V was trimmed by 8 bases and J by 5 bases, leaving 15 bases between them. CDR3 DNA: TGTGCCAGCTCACGAGGGGGTTCGACTGAAGCTTTCTTT. Translating gives CASSRGGSTEAFF.

The rearrangement joins TRBV12-3 or TRBV12-4 to TRBJ2-3; 7 bases map to TRBD2. V shed 6 bases and J 4 bases; nucleotides not matched to a gene: 16. The CDR3 loop spans 17 amino acids. CDR3 nucleotide sequence: TGTGCCAGCAGCCCAAATTTGCTAAGCGGGGCCCCAGATACGCAGTATTTT. This translates into CASSPNLLSGAPDTQYF.

This clonotype appeared a few times. This chain connects TRBV14 to TRBJ2-2, with 9 bases that match TRBD1. CDR3 length: 15 amino acids. The V gene end was trimmed by 4 bases and the J gene end by 5 bases; junction bases not matched to a gene: 5. Germline CDR1 and CDR2: SGHDN and FVKESK. In nucleotides, the CDR3 is TGTGCCAGCAGCCCGGACAGGGGCTTGACCGGGGAGCTGTTTTTT. Protein: CASSPDRGLTGELFF.

This clonotype was detected many times. The J gene is TRBJ1-1, the V gene TRBV4-3, with D tentatively TRBD1 (5 bases). Germline assignment: CDR1 LGHNA and CDR2 YSLEER. Trimming shortened V by 1 base and J by 11 bases, and 8 bases separated the two germline ends. The length of the CDR3 is 11 residues. Here the CDR3 reads CASSQGGGAFF. CDR3 coding DNA: TGCGCCAGCAGCCAAGGCGGGGGGGCTTTCTTT.

At least ten counts were recorded for this clonotype. The chain has TRBV14 and TRBJ2-1, with D maybe TRBD2 (6 bases). The CDR3 is 15 residues long. CDR1 is SGHDN and CDR2 is FVKESK in the germline V gene. Between the trimmed V and J ends, which lost 2 bases and 6 bases, there was a span of 14 bases. The CDR3 region is CASSQIPSGGNEQFF. The DNA of the CDR3 is TGTGCCAGCAGCCAAATCCCTTCCGGGGGCAATGAGCAGTTCTTC.

CDR3 DNA: TGTGCCAGCAGGACAGGGGGCCCAAGCGAGCCCCAGCATTTT. This translates into CASRTGGPSEPQHF. V is TRBV6-2 or TRBV6-3 and J is TRBJ1-5; 10 positions agree with TRBD1. Unmatched junction bases numbered 7, after V lost 6 bases and J lost 8 bases. The CDR3 is made up of 14 amino acids. Germline values: CDR1 MNHEY, CDR2 SVGEGT.

The chain carries TRBV9 and TRBJ1-1; 8 nucleotides agree with TRBD1. The CDR3 covers 14 residues. Germline V gene data show CDR1 as SGDLS and CDR2 as YYNGEE. V shed 4 bases and J 3 bases; nucleotides not matched to a gene: 5. The CDR3 bases are TGTGCCAGCAGCAGTGGACAGGGCTACACTGAAGCTTTCTTT. Translating it yields CASSSGQGYTEAFF.

A few counts support this clonotype. The gene calls are TRBV3-1 and TRBJ2-7, with unresolved D. The CDR3 covers 13 residues. V lost 3 bases, J lost 5 bases, and 11 bases lay in between. Germline values: CDR1 LGHDT, CDR2 YNNKEL (reference sequence). This CDR3 is CASSQGGPNEQYF. For the CDR3, the DNA is TGTGCCAGCAGCCAGGGTGGGCCCAACGAGCAGTACTTC.

This rearrangement joins TRBV6-1 to TRBJ2-7; D could derive from TRBD1 or TRBD2 (6 bases each). CDR3 length: 14 amino acids. Germline V gene sequence: CDR1 MNHNS, CDR2 SASEGT. Trimming took 8 bases from V and 0 from J, leaving 14 bases between them. The chain's CDR3 is CASSIQGLSYEQYF. CDR3 coding DNA: TGTGCCAGCTCGATACAGGGACTCTCCTACGAGCAGTACTTC.

The chain employs TRBV20-1 and TRBJ2-1, with D perhaps TRBD2 (5 bases). CDR1 and CDR2 (germline): DFQATT, SNEGSKA (reference sequence). Trimming removed 6 bases from V and 0 bases from J, with 15 bases in between. The CDR3 loop spans 15 amino acids. This CDR3 is CSAITRGRSYNEQFF. CDR3 sequence (DNA): TGCAGTGCCATAACTCGAGGGCGCTCCTACAATGAGCAGTTCTTC.

The chain couples TRBV6-6 to TRBJ1-2; D is unclear. The germline V gene has CDR1 MNHNY and CDR2 SVGAGI (reference sequence). This CDR3 region has 11 residues. Trimming cost V 7 bases and J 0 bases, with 3 bases left between them. The CDR3 sequence: CASTPNYGYTF. The CDR3 DNA reads as TGTGCCAGCACACCTAACTATGGCTACACCTTC.

This clonotype has a handful of counts. The chain employs TRBV29-1 and TRBJ2-1; TRBD1 agrees at 11 bases. This CDR3 has 12 residues. V was pared by 6 bases and J by 10 bases, with 5 bases of the junction left unmatched. Germline CDR1 is SQVTM and CDR2 is ANQGSEA. The CDR3 nucleotides are TGCAGCGTGGGACAGGGGGAAGCAGAGCAGTTCTTC. Translating it yields CSVGQGEAEQFF.

This clonotype showed up just a few times. V gene TRBV3-1 combines with J gene TRBJ1-1, with D maybe TRBD1 (6 bases). CDR3 length equals 14 residues. The V end was cut by 5 bases, the J end by 3 bases, with 13 bases between. Germline V lookup: CDR1 LGHDT, CDR2 YNNKEL (reference sequence). The CDR3 coding sequence is TGTGCCAGCAGCGTTCGGTACAGGGACACTGAAGCTTTCTTT. Translated, it gives CASSVRYRDTEAFF. The whole variable domain, remainder taken from reference TRBV3-1 and TRBJ1-1, is DTAVSQTPKYLVTQMGNDKSIKCEQNLGHDTMYWYKQDSKKFLKIMFSYNNKELIINETVPNRFSPKSPDKAHLNLHINSLELGDSAVYFCASSVRYRDTEAFFGQGTRLTVV.

The chain couples TRBV3-1 to TRBJ1-2, with D unresolved. CDR3 length: 20 residues. With 1 base removed from V and 4 bases from J, the gap between germline ends came to 28 bases. The germline V gene has CDR1 LGHDT and CDR2 YNNKEL (reference sequence). The CDR3: CASSQVLFSGLGPKLYGYTF. For the CDR3, the DNA is TGTGCCAGCAGCCAAGTTTTATTTTCTGGCCTAGGGCCGAAACTCTATGGCTACACCTTC.

The chain employs TRBV29-1 and TRBJ1-2, with 9 bases lining up with TRBD1. Germline V CDR1 and CDR2: SQVTM, ANQGSEA. J gave up 10 bases and V 7 bases, and 7 bases lay outside the gene matches. The CDR3 runs 11 residues. This CDR3 is CSAGTGMIYTF. In nucleotides, the CDR3 is TGCAGCGCTGGGACAGGGATGATCTACACCTTC.

This clonotype was counted many times. CDR3 residues: CASWGGASPLHF. The CDR3 bases are TGTGCCAGCTGGGGGGGGGCTTCACCCCTCCACTTT. The gene calls are TRBV21-1 and TRBJ1-6; the table's D call, TRBD1, was not checked against the DNA. TRBV21-1 is tagged as a pseudogene. The CDR3 is 12 amino acids.

The chain carries TRBV20-1 and TRBJ2-7, with TRBD2 matching over 12 bases. The CDR3 totals 15 residues. V lost 5 bases and J lost 0; bases outside the gene matches: 5. Germline V gene data show CDR1 as DFQATT and CDR2 as SNEGSKA (reference sequence). The CDR3 protein is CSAEGLAGSSYEQYF. Written as DNA, the CDR3 is TGCAGTGCTGAAGGACTAGCGGGGAGCTCCTACGAGCAGTACTTC.

The chain uses TRBV6-5 and TRBJ1-3, with TRBD1 matching over 7 bases. The CDR3 has 15 residues. CDR1 and CDR2 (germline): MNHEY, SVGAGI. After removal of 2 bases from V and 3 bases from J, the junction contained 4 bases not matched to a gene. In nucleotides, the CDR3 is TGTGCCAGCAGTTACGATGGGACAGATGGAAACACCATATATTTT. Translating gives CASSYDGTDGNTIYF.

The chain has TRBV10-1 and TRBJ2-1, with D perhaps matching TRBD2 (5 bases). Trimming took 10 bases from V and 3 from J, leaving 10 bases between them. This CDR3 contains 12 residues. Per the germline V gene, CDR1 is WNHNN and CDR2 is SYGVQD (reference sequence). CDR3 loop: CAITEDYNEQFF. CDR3 coding DNA: TGCGCCATAACGGAGGACTACAATGAGCAGTTCTTC.